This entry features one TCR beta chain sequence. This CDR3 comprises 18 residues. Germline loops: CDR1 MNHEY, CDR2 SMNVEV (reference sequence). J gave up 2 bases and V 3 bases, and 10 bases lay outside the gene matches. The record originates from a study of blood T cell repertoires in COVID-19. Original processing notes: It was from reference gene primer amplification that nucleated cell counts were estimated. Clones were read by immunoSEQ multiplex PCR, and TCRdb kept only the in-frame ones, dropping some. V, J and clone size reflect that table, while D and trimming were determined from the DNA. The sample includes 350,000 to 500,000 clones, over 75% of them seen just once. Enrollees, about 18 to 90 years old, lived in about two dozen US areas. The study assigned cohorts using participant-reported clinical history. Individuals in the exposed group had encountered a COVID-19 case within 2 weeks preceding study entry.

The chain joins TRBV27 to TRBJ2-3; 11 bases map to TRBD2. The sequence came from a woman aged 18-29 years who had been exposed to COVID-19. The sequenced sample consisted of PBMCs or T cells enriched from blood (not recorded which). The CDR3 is CASSFSLAGGPYTDTQYF. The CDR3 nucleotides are TGTGCCAGCAGTTTTAGCCTAGCGGGGGGCCCTTACACAGATACGCAGTATTTT.